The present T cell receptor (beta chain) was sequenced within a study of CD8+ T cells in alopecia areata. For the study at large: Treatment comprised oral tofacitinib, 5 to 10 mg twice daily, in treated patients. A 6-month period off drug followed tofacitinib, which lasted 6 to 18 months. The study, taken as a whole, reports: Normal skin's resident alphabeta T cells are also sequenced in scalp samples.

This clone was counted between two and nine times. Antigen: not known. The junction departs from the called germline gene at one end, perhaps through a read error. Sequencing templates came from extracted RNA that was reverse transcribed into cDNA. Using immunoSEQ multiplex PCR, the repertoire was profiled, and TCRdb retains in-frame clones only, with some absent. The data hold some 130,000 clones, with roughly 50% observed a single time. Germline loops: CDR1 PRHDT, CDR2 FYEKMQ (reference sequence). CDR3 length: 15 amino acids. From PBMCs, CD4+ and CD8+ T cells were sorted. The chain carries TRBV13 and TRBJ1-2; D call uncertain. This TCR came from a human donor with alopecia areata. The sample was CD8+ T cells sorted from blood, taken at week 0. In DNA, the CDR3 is TGTGCCAGCAGCCTAGGCCGGGGAGGAAATAATGGCTACACCTTC. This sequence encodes CASSLGRGGNNGYTF.